This T cell receptor (beta chain) was found in a study of regulatory T cells in long-lasting Graves disease. Study details: Newly diagnosed Graves' patients took antithyroid drugs under 3 months. Study results and caveats: Whereas new patients shared 966 public clonotypes, persistent patients shared more, at 2,500 to 3,500.

Arm-PCR of CDR3 regions and iRepertoire HTBI primers were the basis on which TCR beta libraries were built. Original processing methods: Identification yielded some 60 TRBV and some 15 TRBJ segments across samples. TCRdb re-called the multiplex PCR reads with MiXCR, one entry per CDR3 protein. TCRdb, rather than the study authors, made the V and J calls. The table includes some 490,000 distinct CDR3 sequences, 12% detected once. The time point was: newly diagnosed GD, antithyroid drugs for less than 3 months. Extracted PBMC RNA gave rise to the TCR library. Notes on this clonotype: Its antigen is unknown. The junction shows a germline mismatch at one end, possibly a read error.

The same sample was also used in a study of T cells in Graves' hyperthyroidism and ophthalmopathy. That paper notes: Exclusion of patients followed from uncontrolled infection, other autoimmune disease, pregnancy or lactation.

The sequence came from a woman in her twenties or thirties with Graves disease. The material sequenced was peripheral blood mononuclear cells (PBMCs), taken at new diagnosis, from a patient treated with antithyroid drugs.

This CDR3 reads CANSLESGAREKLFF. The DNA of the CDR3 is TGTGCCAACAGTTTAGAATCGGGGGCGCGTGAAAAACTGTTTTTT. The chain carries TRBV12-3 or TRBV12-4 and TRBJ1-4, with a tentative D call TRBD1 (6 bases). The CDR3 is 15 amino acids.